Listed here are 12 T cell receptor beta chains from one sample, sequenced in a study of blood T cell repertoires in COVID-19. This table comes from immunoSEQ multiplex PCR, and its TCRdb copy is limited to in-frame clones, with some not included. Among roughly 500,000 clones listed, around nine tenths were seen once. The sequencing input was PBMCs or T cells enriched from blood (not recorded which). All receptors derive from a woman aged 60-70 years who had recovered from COVID-19.

The V call is TRBV5-1, the J call TRBJ1-3, with a tentative D call TRBD1 (6 bases). The CDR3 is 15 residues long. CDR1 is SGHRS, CDR2 YFSETQ, per germline. V was cut by 0 bases and J by 2 bases, with 9 bases left in between. CDR3 nucleotide sequence: TGCGCCAGCAGCTTGGTGGCAGGGGCTGGAAACACCATATATTTT. This encodes CASSLVAGAGNTIYF.

The chain couples TRBV10-3 to TRBJ2-7; D may be TRBD1 (5 bases). The V end lost 4 bases, the J end lost 1 base, and 11 bases lay between the germline ends. From germline, CDR1 is ENHRY and CDR2 SYGVKD. The CDR3 is 14 amino acids. CDR3 DNA: TGTGCCATCAGTGTACAGGCCTCTTCCTACGAGCAGTACTTC. Translation: CAISVQASSYEQYF.

The chain joins TRBV19 to TRBJ1-1, with 9 bases aligning to TRBD1. Germline loops: CDR1 LNHDA, CDR2 SQIVND (reference sequence). There are 12 residues in the CDR3. V was pared by 5 bases and J by 11 bases, with 6 bases of the junction left unmatched. The CDR3 DNA reads as TGTGCCAGTAGTCCTCAACAGGGGGCGGCTTTCTTT. Translation gives CASSPQQGAAFF.

This clone has a handful of counts. The CDR3 here is CASKVDRGPYEQYF. The CDR3 region has the DNA TGTGCCAGCAAAGTTGACAGGGGTCCCTACGAGCAGTACTTC. V gene TRBV6-5 combines with J gene TRBJ2-7; 8 nucleotides align to TRBD1. The length of the CDR3 is 14 residues. The germline V gene encodes CDR1 MNHEY and CDR2 SVGAGI. J was trimmed by 2 bases and V by 7 bases; bases with no gene match: 7.

The rearrangement links TRBV5-5 to TRBJ1-2; 8 nucleotides align to TRBD1. The V gene end was trimmed by 4 bases and the J gene end by 1 base; junction bases not matched to a gene: 3. CDR3 length equals 14 residues. Germline V gene lookup returns CDR1 SGHKS and CDR2 YYEKEE (reference sequence). The CDR3 nucleotides read TGTGCCAGCAGCGAGACAGGGGATAACTATGGCTACACCTTC. Translating it yields CASSETGDNYGYTF.

In DNA form, the CDR3 reads TGCGCCAGCAGTGAGTCTCGACAGGGGCTAGGCTACACCTTC. Translated, it gives CASSESRQGLGYTF. V is TRBV10-2 and J is TRBJ1-2; 8 bases fit TRBD1. The CDR3 runs 14 residues. CDR1 is WSHSY, CDR2 SAAADI, per germline. Trimming at V came to 0 bases and at J to 8 bases, leaving 5 bases not matched to a gene.

The chain uses TRBV2 and TRBJ1-1, with D maybe TRBD1 (6 bases). Trimming pared 8 bases from V and 3 bases from J, leaving 13 bases between. CDR3 length: 13 residues. Germline loops: CDR1 SNHLY, CDR2 FYNNEI. The CDR3 region has the DNA TGTGCCAGCGGCCGACAGGAGCACACTGAAGCTTTCTTT. It encodes CASGRQEHTEAFF.

As regards this clone: At one of its ends the junction is not consistent with the germline gene, which may arise from a read error. The chain couples TRBV19 to TRBJ1-6, with D perhaps TRBD1 (5 bases). The CDR3 sequence is 13 residues long. Germline CDR1 LNHDA, CDR2 SQIVND (reference sequence). As DNA, the CDR3 is TGTGCCAGTAAACAGGCACCCTATTCACGCCTCCACTTT. This encodes CASKQAPYSRLHF. Together with reference TRBV19 and TRBJ1-6, the CDR3 gives the full variable domain: DGGITQSPKYLFRKEGQNVTLSCEQNLNHDAMYWYRQDPGQGLRLIYYSQIVNDFQKGDIAEGYSVSREKKESFPLTVTSAQKNPTAFYLCASKQAPYSRLHFGNGTRLTVT.

The CDR3 region is CASSDTGEQFF. DNA for the CDR3: TGTGCCAGCAGTGACACTGGTGAGCAGTTCTTC. The V and J genes are TRBV6-1 and TRBJ2-1; no firm D call. The germline CDR1 and CDR2 sequences are MNHNS and SASEGT. The ends were cut back, 3 bases at V and 9 bases at J, with 6 bases in the middle. The CDR3 length is 11 residues.

The J gene is TRBJ1-5, the V gene TRBV2; 8 bases are shared with TRBD1. V lost 6 bases to trimming and J lost 7 bases; unmatched junction nucleotides: 14. The CDR3 is 16 amino acids. CDR1 is SNHLY and CDR2 is FYNNEI in the germline V gene. The CDR3 nucleotides are TGTGCCAGCAGGCCAGGGGGCGGTCAGAACGGGCAGCCCCAGCATTTT. It encodes CASRPGGGQNGQPQHF.

V is TRBV2 and J is TRBJ2-7, with D possibly being TRBD1 (6 bases). The germline CDR1 and CDR2 sequences are SNHLY and FYNNEI. There are 12 residues in the CDR3. V was cut by 6 bases and J by 3 bases, with 9 bases left in between. The CDR3: CASSGQSYEQYF. The CDR3 region has the DNA TGTGCCAGCAGCGGACAGAGCTACGAGCAGTACTTC.

As regards this clone: A far larger clone is one nucleotide away, so this likely arose from a read error. The V gene is TRBV7-2, the J gene TRBJ2-2, with 10 positions matching TRBD1. Unmatched junction bases numbered 4, after V lost 6 bases and J lost 3 bases. This CDR3 has 15 amino acids. Per germline, CDR1 SGHTA and CDR2 FQGNSA. This chain's CDR3 is CASSTGTGDTGELFF. CDR3 DNA sequence: TGTGCCAGCAGTACCGGGACAGGGGACACCGGGGAGCTGTTTTTT.